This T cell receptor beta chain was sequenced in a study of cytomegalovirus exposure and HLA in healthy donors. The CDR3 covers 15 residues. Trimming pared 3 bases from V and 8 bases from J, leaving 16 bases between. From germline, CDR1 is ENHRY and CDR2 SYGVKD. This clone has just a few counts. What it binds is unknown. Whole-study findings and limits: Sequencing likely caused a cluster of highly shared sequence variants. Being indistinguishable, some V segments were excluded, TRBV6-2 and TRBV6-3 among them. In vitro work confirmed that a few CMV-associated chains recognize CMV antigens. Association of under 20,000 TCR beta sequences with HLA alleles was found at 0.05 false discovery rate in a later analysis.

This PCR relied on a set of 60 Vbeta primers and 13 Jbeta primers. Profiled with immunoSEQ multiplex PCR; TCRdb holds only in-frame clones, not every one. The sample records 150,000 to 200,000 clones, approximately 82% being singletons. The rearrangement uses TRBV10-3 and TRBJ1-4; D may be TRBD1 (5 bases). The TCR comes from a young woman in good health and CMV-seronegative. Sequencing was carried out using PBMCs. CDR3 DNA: TGTGCCATCAGTGAATCCTCTGGGGCCACCGAAAAACTGTTTTTT. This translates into CAISESSGATEKLFF.